The rows below give T cell receptor beta chains drawn from one sample of a study of blood T cell repertoires in COVID-19. The method was immunoSEQ multiplex PCR; TCRdb's version includes in-frame clones alone and lacks a portion of them. The sample consists of around 280,000 clones, around 87% of them appearing once. The sequenced sample was peripheral blood. All receptors derive from a woman aged 50 to 60 who had recovered from COVID-19. Each CDR3 is given with its conserved first and last residue. A D gene is named only where the DNA matches it firmly. Clone size is shown for a subset of rows, as once, few, many or a class of expanded clone.

D gene | clone size | J gene | V gene | CDR3 protein | CDR3 DNA
TRBD2 | NA | TRBJ2-2 | TRBV7-3 | CASSITSGANGELFF | TGTGCCAGCAGCATAACTAGCGGGGCGAACGGGGAGCTGTTTTTT
TRBD1 | NA | TRBJ1-1 | TRBV5-1 | CASSLQGVGTEAFF | TGCGCCAGCAGCTTACAGGGGGTCGGCACTGAAGCTTTCTTT
NA | once | TRBJ1-1 | TRBV5-8 | CASSFFQGRSEAFF | TGTGCCAGCAGCTTCTTCCAGGGTCGTAGTGAAGCTTTCTTT
TRBD2 | NA | TRBJ2-1 | TRBV3-1/TRBV3-2 | CASSQEVLAGPYNEQFF | TGTGCCAGCAGCCAAGAGGTTCTAGCGGGGCCATACAATGAGCAGTTCTTC
NA | NA | TRBJ1-2 | TRBV18 | CASSPLDRKGYTF | TGTGCCAGCTCACCACTTGACAGGAAGGGCTACACCTTC
TRBD1 | NA | TRBJ1-5 | TRBV7-2 | CASSIHRGLGNQPQHF | TGTGCCAGCAGCATTCACAGGGGTTTAGGAAATCAGCCCCAGCATTTT
NA | once | TRBJ2-1 | TRBV6-6 | CASSQRTGGSEQFF | TGTGCCAGCAGTCAAAGGACGGGTGGGAGTGAGCAGTTCTTC
NA | NA | TRBJ2-7 | TRBV6-6 | CASIKRQTSSYEQYF | TGTGCCAGCATCAAGCGGCAGACCAGCTCCTACGAGCAGTACTTC
NA | NA | TRBJ2-3 | TRBV5-1 | CASSFMTGPSTDTQYF | TGCGCCAGCAGCTTCATGACTGGCCCTAGCACAGATACGCAGTATTTT
NA | NA | TRBJ2-2 | TRBV9 | CASSIGDTGELFF | TGTGCCAGCAGCATTGGAGATACCGGGGAGCTGTTTTTT
NA | NA | TRBJ1-2 | TRBV12-3/TRBV12-4 | CASSYQDYGYTF | TGTGCCAGCAGTTATCAGGACTATGGCTACACCTTC
TRBD1 | NA | TRBJ1-2 | TRBV6-5 | CASSPQGAANYGYTF | TGTGCCAGCAGCCCACAGGGGGCAGCTAACTATGGCTACACCTTC
NA | NA | TRBJ2-3 | TRBV6-5 | CASSLGDRDTDTQYF | TGTGCCAGCAGTCTAGGAGACCGCGACACAGATACGCAGTATTTT
TRBD1 | NA | TRBJ1-5 | TRBV19 | CASSTKTGGNFYSNQPQHF | TGTGCCAGTAGTACCAAGACAGGGGGCAACTTTTATAGCAATCAGCCCCAGCATTTT
TRBD1 | NA | TRBJ1-2 | TRBV6-5 | CASSLGQGGDGTF | TGTGCCAGCAGCCTGGGACAGGGGGGGGACGGAACCTTC
NA | NA | TRBJ2-1 | TRBV5-1 | CASSPQTGPYNEQFF | TGCGCCAGCAGCCCCCAGACAGGACCCTACAATGAGCAGTTCTTC
NA | NA | TRBJ2-6 | TRBV28 | CASSLQGTGANVLTF | TGTGCCAGCAGTCTACAGGGTACTGGGGCCAACGTCCTGACTTTC
NA | NA | TRBJ2-5 | TRBV7-9 | CASSLLQDTRETQYF | TGTGCCAGCAGCCTACTACAGGACACTCGCGAGACCCAGTACTTC
NA | NA | TRBJ1-2 | TRBV7-3 | CASSLSAGFHAGYTF | TGTGCCAGCAGCTTAAGTGCGGGCTTTCATGCTGGCTACACCTTC
NA | NA | TRBJ1-6 | TRBV27 | CASSLGLGRYNSPLHF | TGTGCCAGCAGTTTAGGGCTCGGTCGGTATAATTCACCCCTCCACTTT